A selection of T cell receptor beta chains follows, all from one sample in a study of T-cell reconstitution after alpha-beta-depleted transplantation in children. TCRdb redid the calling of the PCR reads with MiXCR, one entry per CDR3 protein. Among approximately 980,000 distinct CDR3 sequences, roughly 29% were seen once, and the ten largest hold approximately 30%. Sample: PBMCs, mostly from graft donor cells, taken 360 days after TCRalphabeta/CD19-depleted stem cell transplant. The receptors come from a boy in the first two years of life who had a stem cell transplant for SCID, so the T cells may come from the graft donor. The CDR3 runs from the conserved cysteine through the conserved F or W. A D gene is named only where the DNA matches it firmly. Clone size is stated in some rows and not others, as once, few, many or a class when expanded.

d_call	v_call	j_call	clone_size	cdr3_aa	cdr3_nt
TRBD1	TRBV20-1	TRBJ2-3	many	CSATDRGIDTQYF	TGCAGTGCTACCGACAGGGGTATAGATACGCAGTATTTT
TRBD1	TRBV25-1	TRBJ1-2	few	CASSAPLGDRGGYGYTF	TGTGCCAGCAGTGCCCCCCTGGGGGACAGGGGAGGCTATGGCTACACCTTC
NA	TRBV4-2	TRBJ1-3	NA	CASSPREGTGNTIYF	TGTGCCAGCAGCCCGCGCGAGGGGACTGGAAACACCATATATTTT
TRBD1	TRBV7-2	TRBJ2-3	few	CASSLGWTGFSTDTQYF	TGTGCCAGCAGCTTAGGGTGGACAGGTTTTAGCACAGATACGCAGTATTTT
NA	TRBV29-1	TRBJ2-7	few	CSVTLSRSYEQYF	TGCAGCGTCACCCTTTCACGATCCTACGAGCAGTACTTC
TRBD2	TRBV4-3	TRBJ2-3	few	CASSQGTSGRSDTQYF	TGCGCCAGCAGCCAAGGGACTAGCGGGAGGTCAGATACGCAGTATTTT
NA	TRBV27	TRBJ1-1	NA	CASSSRSGTGTEAFF	TGTGCCAGCAGTTCCCGTTCGGGAACGGGGACTGAAGCTTTCTTT
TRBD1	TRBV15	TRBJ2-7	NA	CATSRGGTGPSVKQYF	TGTGCCACCAGCAGAGGAGGGACAGGGCCCTCTGTGAAGCAGTACTTC
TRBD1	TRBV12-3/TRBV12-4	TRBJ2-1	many	CASSQDREYNEQFF	TGTGCCAGCAGCCAGGACAGGGAATACAATGAGCAGTTCTTC
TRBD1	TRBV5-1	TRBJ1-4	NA	CASSQQGGTNEKLFF	TGCGCCAGCAGCCAACAGGGGGGCACTAATGAAAAACTGTTTTTT
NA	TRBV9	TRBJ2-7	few	CASSVDPIGESYEQYF	TGTGCCAGCAGCGTAGATCCGATTGGGGAATCCTACGAGCAGTACTTC
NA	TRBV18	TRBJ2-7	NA	CASSPSGRLFLYEQYF	TGTGCCAGCTCACCATCAGGGAGGTTATTTCTTTACGAGCAGTACTTC
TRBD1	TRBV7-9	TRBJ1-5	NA	CASSAEQGTSQPQHF	TGTGCCAGCAGCGCCGAACAGGGGACAAGTCAGCCCCAGCATTTT
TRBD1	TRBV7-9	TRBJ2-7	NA	CASSLGWDRALEQYF	TGTGCCAGCAGCTTAGGATGGGACAGGGCATTGGAGCAGTACTTC
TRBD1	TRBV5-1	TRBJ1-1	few	CASSHDDNRGQDTEAFF	TGCGCCAGCAGCCACGATGACAACAGGGGGCAGGACACTGAAGCTTTCTTT
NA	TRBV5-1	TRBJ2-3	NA	CASSDSTKAGTDTQYF	TGCGCCAGCAGCGACTCCACAAAAGCGGGCACAGATACGCAGTATTTT
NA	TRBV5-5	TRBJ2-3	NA	CASSLWVGTDTQYF	TGTGCCAGCAGCTTGTGGGTAGGCACAGATACGCAGTATTTT
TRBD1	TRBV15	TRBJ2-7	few	CATSAGQGGNEQYF	TGTGCCACCAGCGCAGGACAGGGTGGGAACGAGCAGTACTTC
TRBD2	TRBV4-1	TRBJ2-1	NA	CASSQDLASGGKKFF	TGCGCCAGCAGCCAAGATTTGGCTAGCGGGGGGAAGAAGTTCTTC
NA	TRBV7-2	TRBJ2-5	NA	CASSLVGQGLIETQYF	TGTGCCAGCAGCTTAGTAGGGCAGGGTCTGATAGAGACCCAGTACTTC
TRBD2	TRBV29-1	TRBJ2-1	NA	CSVEWLADNEQFF	TGCAGCGTTGAATGGCTAGCGGACAATGAGCAGTTCTTC
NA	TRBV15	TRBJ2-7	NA	CATSRDLRSSYEQYF	TGTGCCACCAGCAGAGATCTTAGGAGCTCCTACGAGCAGTACTTC
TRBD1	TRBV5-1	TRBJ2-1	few	CASSNGQGDNEQFF	TGCGCCAGCAGCAACGGACAGGGGGACAATGAGCAGTTCTTC
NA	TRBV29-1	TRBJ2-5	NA	CSVDYPGPQTQYF	TGCAGCGTTGATTACCCGGGTCCACAGACCCAGTACTTC
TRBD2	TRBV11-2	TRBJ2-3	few	CASSLGSTSGGRTDTQYF	TGTGCCAGCAGCTTAGGGTCGACTAGCGGGGGACGCACAGATACGCAGTATTTT
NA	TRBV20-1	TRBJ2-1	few	CSAQHLSSYNEQFF	TGCAGTGCTCAACACCTGAGCTCCTACAATGAGCAGTTCTTC
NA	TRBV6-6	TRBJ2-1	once	CASSSPPWGEWFF	TGTGCCAGCAGTTCTCCCCCTTGGGGGGAGTGGTTCTTC
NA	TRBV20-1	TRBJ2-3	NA	CSATTASSTDTQYF	TGCAGTGCTACGACAGCTTCTAGCACAGATACGCAGTATTTT
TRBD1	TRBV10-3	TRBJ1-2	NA	CASSWDSRYGYTF	TGTGCCTCGAGTTGGGACAGTCGATATGGCTACACCTTC
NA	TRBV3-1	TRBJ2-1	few	CASSQDRPNQYNEQFF	TGTGCCAGCAGCCAAGATAGGCCAAATCAATACAATGAGCAGTTCTTC
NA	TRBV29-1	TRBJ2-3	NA	CSVGRGGDTQYF	TGCAGCGTTGGCAGGGGTGGAGATACGCAGTATTTT
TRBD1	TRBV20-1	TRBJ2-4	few	CSAREGTGRRIQYF	TGCAGTGCTAGAGAGGGGACAGGGAGACGCATTCAGTACTTC
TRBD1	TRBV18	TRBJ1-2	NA	CASSPQLGQGTDGYTF	TGTGCCAGCTCACCCCAACTTGGACAGGGGACGGACGGCTACACCTTC
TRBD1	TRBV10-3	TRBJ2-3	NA	CAISELDRGADTQYF	TGTGCCATCAGTGAGCTCGACAGGGGCGCAGATACGCAGTATTTT
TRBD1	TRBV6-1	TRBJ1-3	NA	CASSPRTGFSGAGNTIYF	TGTGCCAGCAGTCCGAGGACAGGGTTTAGTGGAGCCGGAAACACCATATATTTT
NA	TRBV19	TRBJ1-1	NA	CASSPGSRIAEAFF	TGTGCCAGTAGCCCAGGGTCTCGTATTGCTGAAGCTTTCTTT
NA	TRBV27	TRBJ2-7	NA	CASSPKPGPSYEQYF	TGTGCCAGCAGTCCGAAGCCGGGACCCTCCTACGAGCAGTACTTC
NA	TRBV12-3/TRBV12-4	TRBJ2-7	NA	CASSFGGLARSYEQYF	TGTGCCAGCAGTTTTGGAGGTCTTGCGCGCTCCTACGAGCAGTACTTC
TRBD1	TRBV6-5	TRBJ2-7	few	CASSYSLTGGGNEQYF	TGTGCCAGCAGTTACTCGCTGACAGGGGGCGGGAACGAGCAGTACTTC
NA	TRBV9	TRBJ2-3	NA	CASSPQGASGLTDTQYF	TGTGCCAGCAGCCCCCAGGGGGCTAGCGGGTTGACAGATACGCAGTATTTT
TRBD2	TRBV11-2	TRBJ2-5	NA	CASSLGQGLAGGRETQYF	TGTGCCAGCAGCTTAGGTCAGGGACTAGCGGGGGGACGGGAGACCCAGTACTTC
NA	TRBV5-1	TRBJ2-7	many	CASSLGQQYEQYF	TGCGCCAGCAGCTTGGGACAGCAATACGAGCAGTACTTC
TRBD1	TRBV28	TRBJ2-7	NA	CASRRTGVGEQYF	TGTGCCAGCAGACGAACAGGGGTGGGGGAGCAGTACTTC
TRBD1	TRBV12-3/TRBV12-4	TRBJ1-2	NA	CASRGDSSASYTF	TGTGCCAGCAGGGGGGACAGTAGTGCGAGCTACACCTTC
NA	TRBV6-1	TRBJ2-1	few	CASSRGTLGVDEQFF	TGTGCCAGCAGCCGCGGGACTCTAGGAGTAGATGAGCAGTTCTTC
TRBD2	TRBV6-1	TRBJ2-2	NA	CASSPGTSGATGELFF	TGTGCCAGCAGTCCCGGGACTAGCGGGGCCACCGGGGAGCTGTTTTTT